This T cell receptor beta chain originates from a study of blood T cell repertoires in COVID-19. Study details: In each case, the material was cDNA or gDNA derived from T cells, B-cell-depleted T cells, or PBMCs.

Germline V lookup: CDR1 MNHEY, CDR2 SVGEGT. With 2 bases removed from V and 5 bases from J, the gap between germline ends came to 15 bases. The length of the CDR3 is 15 residues. The study drew participants aged about 18 to 95 years from some 25 US areas. Authors' analysis steps: Estimated nucleated cell counts came from reference gene primer amplification. Data came from immunoSEQ multiplex PCR; TCRdb stores just in-frame clones and leaves some out. V and J calls and clone size are as listed in that table; D and trimming were resolved from the DNA. Here the sample spans roughly 400,000 clones, around 90% being singletons.

The chain recombines TRBV6-2 or TRBV6-3 with TRBJ1-2; no definite D call. The sequence was obtained from a woman between 40 and 50 years old with acute COVID-19. The sample taken for sequencing was PBMCs or T cells enriched from blood (not recorded which). CDR3 protein: CASSYIMKGGYGYTF. The CDR3 DNA follows: TGTGCCAGCAGTTACATCATGAAGGGAGGTTATGGCTACACCTTC.